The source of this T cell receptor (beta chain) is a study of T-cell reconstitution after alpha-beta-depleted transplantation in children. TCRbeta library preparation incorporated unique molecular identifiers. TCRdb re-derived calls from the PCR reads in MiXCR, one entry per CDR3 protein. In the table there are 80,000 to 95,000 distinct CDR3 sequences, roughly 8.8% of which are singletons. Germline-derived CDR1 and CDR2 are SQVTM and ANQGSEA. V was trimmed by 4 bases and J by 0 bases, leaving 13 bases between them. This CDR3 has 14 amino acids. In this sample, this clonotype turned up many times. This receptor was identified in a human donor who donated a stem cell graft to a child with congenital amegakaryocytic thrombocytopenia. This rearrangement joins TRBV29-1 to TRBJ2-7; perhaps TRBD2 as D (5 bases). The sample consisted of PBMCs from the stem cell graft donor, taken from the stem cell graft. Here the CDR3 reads CSVGRNRDSYEQYF. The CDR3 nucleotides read TGCAGCGTTGGTCGAAACCGGGACTCCTACGAGCAGTACTTC.